The entry that follows covers one T cell receptor beta chain sequence. These data are taken from a study of tumor and adjacent non-tumor tissue in lung cancer. The template was RNA from unsorted bulk tissue. Chemotherapy-naive patients with new lung cancer underwent thoracic surgery in China, August–late 2014. V lost 5 bases and J 1 base, leaving 11 bases between the germline ends. CDR1 and CDR2 from the germline V gene are MNHNS and SASEGT. This CDR3 is built from 14 residues. Three rounds of nested PCR, following a modified ARM-PCR protocol, produced the TCRbeta library. TCRdb fed the multiplex PCR reads into MiXCR, producing one record per CDR3 protein. The sample contains 76,000 or so distinct CDR3 sequences, 65% to 75% of which appear only once.

The chain recombines TRBV6-1 with TRBJ1-1; no clear D. The clonotype originates from a woman in her 70s with non-small cell lung cancer. Sequencing was carried out using lung tumor tissue. Written as DNA, the CDR3 is TGTGCCAGCAGTACATGGGGAACGAACACTGAAGCTTTCTTT. Translated, it gives CASSTWGTNTEAFF.